Listed below are T cell receptor beta chains from one sample, sequenced in a study of cytomegalovirus exposure and HLA in healthy donors. TCRdb's copy holds only in-frame clones and misses some; the assay was immunoSEQ multiplex PCR. There are approximately 100,000 clones in the sample; roughly 82% occur only once, and 0.9% to 1.5% lies in the top ten. The material sequenced was PBMCs. The receptors stem from a woman between 18 and 29 years old in good health and CMV-seronegative. Both conserved end residues are part of each CDR3. D genes are given only for firm matches. Expanded clones get a size class; other rows say once, few or many, or leave the size out.

J,D,size,V,CDR3,DNA
TRBJ2-5,.,.,TRBV2,CASTEVPGTQYF,TGTGCCAGCACCGAGGTACCGGGGACCCAGTACTTC
TRBJ1-6,.,.,TRBV6-6,CASISQGRLPLHF,TGTGCCAGCATCAGTCAGGGCCGCTTACCCCTCCACTTT
TRBJ2-3,TRBD2,.,TRBV11-2,CASSLLRGGVTDTQYF,TGTGCCAGCAGCTTATTACGGGGGGGCGTAACAGATACGCAGTATTTT
TRBJ2-3,TRBD1,.,TRBV19,CASSESDRANKNTQYF,TGTGCCAGTAGTGAGTCGGACAGGGCCAATAAAAATACGCAGTATTTT
TRBJ1-1,.,.,TRBV18,CASSIGQVTEAFF,TGTGCCAGCTCCATTGGACAAGTCACTGAAGCTTTCTTT
TRBJ2-7,TRBD1,.,TRBV11-2,CASSPPGQTYEQYF,TGTGCCAGCAGCCCACCGGGACAGACCTACGAGCAGTACTTC
TRBJ2-7,TRBD1,.,TRBV27,CASSLSRGLEQYF,TGTGCCAGCAGTTTATCCAGGGGGCTCGAGCAGTACTTC
TRBJ2-5,TRBD2,.,TRBV2,CASSALTSGGETQYF,TGTGCCAGCAGTGCCCTGACTAGCGGGGGAGAGACCCAGTACTTC
TRBJ1-2,.,once,TRBV7-2,CASSFDGFTYGYTF,TGTGCCAGCAGTTTCGACGGGTTCACCTATGGCTACACCTTC
TRBJ2-2,TRBD2,.,TRBV5-1,CASSQGLAGDGELFF,TGCGCCAGCAGCCAGGGACTAGCGGGAGACGGGGAGCTGTTTTTT
TRBJ2-5,.,.,TRBV7-2,CASSPPGGETQYF,TGTGCCAGCAGCCCACCAGGGGGGGAGACCCAGTACTTC
TRBJ2-2,.,.,TRBV6-4,CASSDSEAGELFF,TGTGCCAGCAGTGACTCAGAGGCCGGGGAGCTGTTTTTT
TRBJ2-1,.,.,TRBV29-1,CSVWTRGSSYNEQFF,TGCAGCGTTTGGACAAGGGGAAGCTCCTACAATGAGCAGTTCTTC
TRBJ2-2,TRBD2,.,TRBV10-2,CASSDSGGAGAGELFF,TGCGCCAGCAGTGATTCCGGGGGGGCGGGTGCCGGGGAGCTGTTTTTT
TRBJ2-1,.,.,TRBV7-2,CASSIGGRGIDEQFF,TGTGCCAGCAGCATTGGGGGGAGAGGGATCGATGAGCAGTTCTTC
TRBJ1-2,.,.,TRBV7-9,CASSLGSVAVYGYTF,TGTGCCAGCAGCTTAGGTTCTGTGGCGGTCTATGGCTACACCTTC
TRBJ2-7,.,.,TRBV28,CASGRGSYEQYF,TGTGCCAGTGGGAGGGGGAGCTACGAGCAGTACTTC
TRBJ1-1,.,.,TRBV2,CASSSPLRGWWTEAFF,TGTGCCAGCAGTTCACCCCTCAGGGGCTGGTGGACTGAAGCTTTCTTT
TRBJ2-7,TRBD1,few,TRBV2,CAAGTGRTYEQYF,TGTGCCGCTGGGACAGGTCGCACCTACGAGCAGTACTTC